This TCR beta chain originates from a study of T cell repertoires in cytomegalovirus infection. This clonotype was observed once. What it recognizes is unknown. A single record per CDR3 protein comes from TCRdb applying MiXCR to the reads. The repertoire has approximately 300,000 distinct CDR3 sequences, almost 30% of them found once; the top ten carry 20%. This CDR3 comprises 18 residues. Germline V CDR1 and CDR2: LNHDA, SQIVND (reference sequence). J gave up 3 bases and V 4 bases, and 9 bases lay outside the gene matches. The source of this sequence is a human donor in good health (CMV status not recorded). Some clones in this sample may be carry-over from other donors' samples. The chain links TRBV19 to TRBJ2-3, with TRBD2 matching over 14 bases. Sequences were derived from cultured PBMCs, sampled from culture after CMV antigen stimulation. CDR3 coding DNA: TGTGCCAGTAGTACGGGACTAGCGGGAGAGTGGATGACAGATACGCAGTATTTT. It is translated as CASSTGLAGEWMTDTQYF.